This T cell receptor beta chain emerged from a study of shared clonotypes between healthy human individuals. CD45RO-negative, CCR7-selected cells formed the naive CD8 fraction, which excluded terminally differentiated effector memory CD45RA+ cells. This clone has a single count. Only in-frame clones appear in the TCRdb table, and some are missing; sequencing was by immunoSEQ multiplex PCR. The profile shows roughly 2.1 million clones, approximately 94% of them singletons. Sequenced material: naive CD8+ T cells from PBMCs. The sequence was collected from a man aged 18 to 30 in good health. Some clones in this sample may be carry-over from other donors' samples.

In DNA form, the CDR3 reads TGTGCCAGCAGCTCCTTAAGGGGGGCCTCTAATGAAAAACTGTTTTTT. This translates into CASSSLRGASNEKLFF. The chain uses TRBV7-9 and TRBJ1-4; D may be TRBD1 (6 bases). The ends were cut back, 4 bases at V and 3 bases at J, with 15 bases in the middle. Germline CDR1 is SEHNR and CDR2 is FQNEAQ (reference sequence). The CDR3 sequence is 16 residues long.